This TCR beta chain was found in a study of human thymus T cells. Findings and limits, study-wide: Apparent bias marked the V and J gene usage of thymic and blood repertoires.

As to this clone: Its specificity is not known.

Assay used: immunoSEQ multiplex PCR; TCRdb lists only in-frame clones, some missing. The sample holds tens of thousands of clones; 94% are singletons and the top ten take more than 0.1%. V was clipped by 2 bases and J by 3 bases, with 8 bases between them. Per germline, CDR1 MNHNS and CDR2 SASEGT. This CDR3 contains 14 residues. Finnish infants who were healthy and having corrective surgery for congenital heart defects made up the donors. Only four of the eight donors provided a 0.5-1 mL blood sample. This TCR was sampled from a boy younger than two with a congenital heart defect but otherwise immunologically healthy. The chain recombines TRBV6-1 with TRBJ2-1; D is possibly TRBD2 (6 bases). The sample was blood. The CDR3 DNA is TGTGCCAGCAGTGAAATGGACTACTACAATGAGCAGTTCTTC. Translated, it gives CASSEMDYYNEQFF.